This T cell receptor beta chain was captured by sequencing in a study of shared clonotypes between healthy human individuals. Study results and caveats: Naive subsets, compared against memory subsets, generally had larger estimated richness values.

This CDR3 spans 11 amino acids. Trimming removed 3 bases from V and 12 bases from J, with 9 bases in between. Germline lookup yields CDR1 PRHDT and CDR2 FYEKMQ (reference sequence). Notes on this clone: Its antigen is undetermined.

Deep-level settings were used for running the assay. Method: immunoSEQ multiplex PCR; TCRdb's copy keeps in-frame clones and lacks some. Here the sample spans roughly 2,000,000 clones, just over 90% being singletons. Positively selected for CCR7, the CD45RO-negative cells used as naive CD8 cells excluded terminally differentiated effector memory CD45RA+ cells. The chain links TRBV13 to TRBJ2-1; perhaps D is TRBD1 or TRBD2 (5 bases each). The sequence came from a man between 18 and 35 years old in good health. Some clones in this sample may be carry-over from other donors' samples. Material: naive CD8+ T cells from PBMCs. The CDR3 sequence: CASSLGETQFF. The CDR3 coding sequence is TGTGCCAGCAGCTTGGGGGAAACGCAGTTCTTC.